Given below is one T cell receptor beta chain in context. Its specificity is not known. This entry comes from a study of shared clonotypes between healthy human individuals. About the study: The cohort comprised a couple of women and a few men. Their ages spanned 18 to 49 years.

Clones were sequenced by immunoSEQ multiplex PCR, and TCRdb holds only the in-frame ones, with some missing. The table records about 2 million clones, about 95% of them present only once. Terminally differentiated effector memory CD45RA+ cells were left out of the naive CD8 fraction, which was CD45RO-negative and positively selected for CCR7. This CDR3 comprises 16 residues. The germline gives CDR1 MNHEY, CDR2 SMNVEV (reference sequence). V shed 5 bases, J shed 4 bases, and the junction held 12 bases outside the gene matches. The study's findings and limits: Generation probabilities were higher for clonotypes shared across all four sorted-subset donors than for unshared ones. Rarefaction indicated that sorted-subset sequencing remained incomplete although depth was large. Naive subsets generally had larger estimated richness than memory subsets.

Sequencing was carried out using naive CD8+ T cells sorted from blood. The clonotype comes from a man aged 18 to 30 in good health. The chain uses TRBV27 and TRBJ2-7; 9 positions match TRBD1. CDR3 coding DNA: TGTGCCAGCAGTCACCTTCCGGGACAGGGTGTGTACGAGCAGTACTTC. It specifies CASSHLPGQGVYEQYF.